This passage covers 28 T cell receptor beta chains from one sample sequenced in a study of blood T cell repertoires in COVID-19. Sequenced by immunoSEQ multiplex PCR; TCRdb stores in-frame clones only, minus some. The sample contains 300,000 or so clones, more than 75% of which appear only once. Material for sequencing was PBMCs or T cells enriched from blood (not recorded which). The receptors shown here come from a woman in her twenties or thirties who had recovered from COVID-19.

This clone was counted once. V is TRBV7-2 and J is TRBJ1-3; 9 nucleotides line up with TRBD1. Trimming removed 2 bases from V and 9 bases from J; junction bases left unmatched: 11. Germline loops: CDR1 SGHTA, CDR2 FQGNSA. The CDR3 consists of 16 residues. CDR3 coding DNA: TGTGCCAGCAGCTTAAAGACAGGGGGGAATTGGGGCACCATATATTTT. Translation gives CASSLKTGGNWGTIYF.

The J gene is TRBJ2-2, the V gene TRBV28; 7 bases map to TRBD1. V trimming: 6 bases; J trimming: 0 bases; junction bases outside the gene matches: 4. The length of the CDR3 is 15 residues. CDR1 MDHEN and CDR2 SYDVKM come from the germline V gene. The CDR3 nucleotides are TGTGCCAGCAGCTACAGGGGTTCGAACACCGGGGAGCTGTTTTTT. Translated, it gives CASSYRGSNTGELFF.

This clone has only one observation. The chain uses TRBV18 and TRBJ2-2; D gene ambiguous. Trimming cost V 0 bases and J 3 bases, with 5 bases left between them. Per the germline V gene, CDR1 is KGHSH and CDR2 is LQKENI. The CDR3 contains 14 residues. CDR3 nucleotides: TGTGCCAGCTCACCACCCTACGACACCGGGGAGCTGTTTTTT. Amino acid sequence: CASSPPYDTGELFF. The full variable domain, its missing parts supplied by reference TRBV18 and TRBJ2-2, is NAGVMQNPRHLVRRRGQEARLRCSPMKGHSHVYWYRQLPEEGLKFMVYLQKENIIDESGMPKERFSAEFPKEGPSILRIQQVVRGDSAAYFCASSPPYDTGELFFGEGSRLTVL.

The genes are TRBV29-1 and TRBJ2-1, with D possibly TRBD1 on 6 matching bases. CDR3 size: 15 residues. The V end was cut by 3 bases, the J end by 8 bases, with 20 bases between. Germline loops: CDR1 SQVTM, CDR2 ANQGSEA. CDR3: CSVDATGRLSYEQFF. As DNA, the CDR3 is TGCAGCGTTGACGCGACAGGCCGGCTCTCTTATGAGCAGTTCTTC.

The chain couples TRBV12-3 or TRBV12-4 to TRBJ2-5; no clear D gene. There are 10 residues in the CDR3. The V end was cut by 10 bases, the J end by 9 bases, with 12 bases between. The CDR3 is CATSQVPQYF. The DNA for the CDR3 is TGTGCCACCTCTCAGGTGCCCCAGTACTTC.

The gene calls are TRBV3-1 (or the pseudogene TRBV3-2) and TRBJ2-5, with 7 positions matching TRBD2. Germline V gene data show CDR1 as LGHDT and CDR2 as YNNKEL (reference sequence). The CDR3 sequence is 14 residues long. Trimming took 0 bases from V and 5 from J; bases not matched to a gene: 3. CDR3 protein: CASSQEGGRETQYF. The DNA of the CDR3 is TGTGCCAGCAGCCAAGAGGGAGGGAGGGAGACCCAGTACTTC.

The chain recombines TRBV5-1 with TRBJ2-7, with D perhaps TRBD1 (5 bases). The germline CDR1 and CDR2 sequences are SGHRS and YFSETQ. V lost 0 bases and J lost 3, with 13 bases in between. CDR3 length: 15 residues. In DNA, the CDR3 is TGCGCCAGCAGCTTGGAGGAAGGGGCCTTCTACGAGCAGTACTTC. Residues: CASSLEEGAFYEQYF.

This clone was detected only a few times. V usage is TRBV12-3 or TRBV12-4 and J usage is TRBJ1-1; D unresolved. CDR3 size: 12 residues. V was shortened by 6 bases and J by 8 bases, with 13 bases between the two germline ends. CDR3 nucleotide sequence: TGTGCCAGCAGCTCGACTAGTAGAGAAGCTTTCTTT. Residues: CASSSTSREAFF.

The rearrangement joins TRBV5-6 to TRBJ1-2; no clear D. The germline V gene encodes CDR1 SGHDT and CDR2 YYEEEE. The CDR3 runs 14 residues. V dropped 0 bases and J dropped 1 base, with 7 bases sitting between them. CDR3 sequence (DNA): TGTGCCAGCAGCTTGGGGCCAGTTAACTATGGCTACACCTTC. It yields the protein CASSLGPVNYGYTF.

The chain has TRBV6-5 and TRBJ2-3, with 9 nucleotides matching TRBD2. The junction had 5 bases not matched to a gene; V was cut back by 2 bases and J by 2 bases. The CDR3 has 16 amino acids. Germline V lookup: CDR1 MNHEY, CDR2 SVGAGI. The CDR3 is CASSYRLAGPTDTQYF. DNA of the CDR3: TGTGCCAGCAGTTACAGGCTAGCGGGGCCCACAGATACGCAGTATTTT.

The rearrangement uses TRBV28 and TRBJ1-1; D gene ambiguous. CDR1 is MDHEN, CDR2 SYDVKM, per germline. This CDR3 region has 12 residues. Trimming left V 3 bases short and J 11 bases short, with 13 bases between. The CDR3 DNA reads as TGTGCCAGCAGTTTTTTGAGGGTCGGGGCTTTCTTT. This codes for CASSFLRVGAFF.

V gene TRBV2 combines with J gene TRBJ2-5; TRBD1 matches 8 bases. The CDR3 loop spans 13 amino acids. Per germline, CDR1 SNHLY and CDR2 FYNNEI. The V segment lost 2 bases and the J segment 5 bases; nucleotides outside the gene matches: 1. The CDR3 DNA reads TGTGCCAGCAGTGAACAGGGGGCTGAGACCCAGTACTTC. It codes for CASSEQGAETQYF.

The rearrangement links TRBV2 to TRBJ1-5; 8 bases are a match to TRBD1. Germline assignment: CDR1 SNHLY and CDR2 FYNNEI. The CDR3 contains 17 residues. Germline trimming cut 8 bases from V and 0 bases from J; bases unmatched to any gene: 12. The CDR3 sequence is CASGGRGREYSNQPQHF. The CDR3 bases are TGTGCCAGCGGAGGCAGGGGGCGGGAATATAGCAATCAGCCCCAGCATTTT.

This chain links TRBV29-1 with TRBJ2-3, with a weak D call TRBD2 (6 bases). The CDR3 length is 15 residues. Germline values: CDR1 SQVTM, CDR2 ANQGSEA. The ends were cut back, 5 bases at V and 2 bases at J, with 17 bases in the middle. Written as DNA, the CDR3 is TGCAGCGTTTGTGGAGGGGATTCTCTCACAGATACGCAGTATTTT. This encodes CSVCGGDSLTDTQYF.

This clone was recorded once. This sequence joins TRBV6-5 and TRBJ2-4; TRBD1 matches 9 bases. Germline CDR1 MNHEY, CDR2 SVGAGI. Trimming at V came to 4 bases and at J to 4 bases, leaving 8 bases not matched to a gene. The CDR3 length is 16 residues. CDR3: CASSSPAGQGKNIQYF. The CDR3 DNA sequence: TGTGCCAGCAGTTCCCCAGCGGGACAGGGAAAAAACATTCAGTACTTC.

The genes are TRBV19 and TRBJ1-5, with TRBD1 identical over 7 bases. The junction had 7 bases not matched to a gene; V was cut back by 5 bases and J by 6 bases. The CDR3 loop spans 14 amino acids. Germline V CDR1 and CDR2: LNHDA, SQIVND (reference sequence). The chain's CDR3 is CASSARDRSQPQHF. In DNA, the CDR3 is TGTGCCAGTAGTGCCCGGGACAGATCTCAGCCCCAGCATTTT. Filled out from reference TRBV19 and TRBJ1-5, the complete variable domain reads DGGITQSPKYLFRKEGQNVTLSCEQNLNHDAMYWYRQDPGQGLRLIYYSQIVNDFQKGDIAEGYSVSREKKESFPLTVTSAQKNPTAFYLCASSARDRSQPQHFGDGTRLSIL.

The rearrangement joins TRBV28 to TRBJ2-7; possible D gene TRBD1, 6 bases. Trimming took off 5 bases at V and 6 bases at J, with 11 bases between the two ends. This CDR3 has 12 amino acids. Per germline, CDR1 MDHEN and CDR2 SYDVKM. This CDR3 reads CASSAQGTEQYF. CDR3 coding DNA: TGTGCCAGCAGTGCACAGGGAACCGAGCAGTACTTC.

The chain employs TRBV10-3 and TRBJ2-7, with D perhaps matching TRBD1 (5 bases). Deletions cut 4 bases from V and 3 bases from J, with 7 bases between. Per the germline V gene, CDR1 is ENHRY and CDR2 is SYGVKD. The CDR3 extends over 12 amino acids. The CDR3: CAISAGFYEQYF. In DNA, the CDR3 is TGTGCCATCAGTGCAGGGTTCTACGAGCAGTACTTC.

This clone was found a few times. This rearrangement joins TRBV6-1 to TRBJ1-1, with D perhaps TRBD1 (6 bases). The V gene's germline CDR1 is MNHNS and CDR2 SASEGT. Trimming removed 1 base from V and 1 base from J, with 16 bases in between. This CDR3 comprises 17 residues. CDR3 in DNA: TGTGCCAGCAGTGAAGGCATATTACTGGGACAGAACACTGAAGCTTTCTTT. Protein product: CASSEGILLGQNTEAFF.

The gene calls are TRBV7-6 and TRBJ2-3; 9 nucleotides match TRBD1. The germline gives CDR1 SGHVS, CDR2 FNYEAQ. The CDR3 length is 14 residues. Unmatched junction bases numbered 8, after V lost 5 bases and J lost 8 bases. Written as DNA, the CDR3 is TGTGCCAGCAGCGCGGACAGGGGTTTACGTACGCAGTATTTT. Translation: CASSADRGLRTQYF.

The gene calls are TRBV7-9 and TRBJ2-2, with D possibly being TRBD1 (6 bases). The CDR3 length is 16 residues. Germline V CDR1 and CDR2: SEHNR, FQNEAQ (reference sequence). V gave up 5 bases and J gave up 0 bases, with 13 bases separating them. CDR3 nucleotide sequence: TGTGCCAGCAGCCCCCCTCAGGGGCCGAACACCGGGGAGCTGTTTTTT. Translating gives CASSPPQGPNTGELFF.

This sequence joins TRBV15 and TRBJ2-7, with D perhaps TRBD1 (5 bases). With 5 bases removed from V and 0 bases from J, the gap between germline ends came to 23 bases. The germline CDR1 and CDR2 sequences are LNHNV and YYDKDF (reference sequence). The CDR3 length is 18 residues. In DNA, the CDR3 is TGTGCCACCAGCGCCCCTCTCCAGGGCCCGCCCCACTCCTACGAGCAGTACTTC. This sequence encodes CATSAPLQGPPHSYEQYF.

In DNA, the CDR3 is TGCGCCAGCAGCCAAGATGGAGGGGGCTCAGACTATGGCTACACCTTC. It specifies CASSQDGGGSDYGYTF. The V call is TRBV4-3, the J call TRBJ1-2, with 7 bases that match TRBD1. The junction had 7 bases not matched to a gene; V was cut back by 0 bases and J by 3 bases. The germline CDR1 and CDR2 sequences are LGHNA and YSLEER. This CDR3 comprises 16 residues.

The chain links TRBV25-1 to TRBJ2-3; possible D gene TRBD2, 6 bases. The germline CDR1 and CDR2 sequences are MGHDK and SYGVNS. V shed 4 bases and J shed 2 bases, with 10 bases lying between them. The CDR3 has 14 residues. The CDR3 protein is CASSAGESTDTQYF. The CDR3 DNA is TGTGCCAGCAGTGCGGGGGAATCCACAGATACGCAGTATTTT.

The genes are TRBV7-9 and TRBJ2-7; D not resolved. Germline V gives CDR1 SEHNR, CDR2 FQNEAQ (reference sequence). V was shortened by 11 bases and J by 12 bases, with 17 bases between the two germline ends. The CDR3 is 10 amino acids. The CDR3 nucleotides read TGTGCCGGTGATTTGGGCCCAGGGTACTTC. Its translation: CAGDLGPGYF.

The chain employs TRBV19 and TRBJ2-2; maybe TRBD1 (6 bases). Trimming took off 7 bases at V and 0 bases at J, with 12 bases between the two ends. There are 15 residues in the CDR3. Germline V CDR1 and CDR2: LNHDA, SQIVND (reference sequence). CDR3 amino acids: CASTFGTTNTGELFF. DNA of the CDR3: TGTGCCAGTACCTTCGGGACAACGAACACCGGGGAGCTGTTTTTT.

This rearrangement joins TRBV3-1 (or the pseudogene TRBV3-2) to TRBJ1-1, with D maybe TRBD1 (5 bases). Trimming removed 1 base at V and 1 base at J, with 10 bases between. The CDR3 contains 15 residues. CDR1 LGHDT and CDR2 YNNKEL come from the germline V gene (reference sequence). The CDR3 here is CASSQVYGGNTEAFF. The CDR3 DNA follows: TGTGCCAGCAGCCAAGTTTACGGGGGGAACACTGAAGCTTTCTTT.

The rearrangement links TRBV19 to TRBJ1-2, with D possibly matching TRBD1 (6 bases). Germline V gene data show CDR1 as LNHDA and CDR2 as SQIVND (reference sequence). This CDR3 is built from 15 residues. V gave up 4 bases and J gave up 3 bases, with 15 bases separating them. CDR3 region: CASSRTEPAHYGYTF. CDR3 nucleotide sequence: TGTGCCAGTAGTAGGACAGAGCCCGCTCACTATGGCTACACCTTC.